A single T cell receptor (beta chain) is shown here with its context. No antigen is known for it. No per-base quality is available; no much larger clone lies one base away. A patient counted as having stable Graves' hyperthyroidism if no progression to ophthalmopathy occurred over 18 months of follow-up. Hyperthyroidism patients were aged 18 to 65 years and newly diagnosed, with disease duration of less than 2 months. Exclusion was applied to patients with uncontrolled infections, other autoimmune diseases, pregnancy or lactation. Diagnoses relied on clinical symptoms, serum thyroxine and TRAb, thyroid ultrasound and orbital computed tomography. PBMCs were separated from 8 to 10 ml of fresh peripheral blood using Ficoll-Paque density gradient centrifugation. Trizol reagent was used to extract total RNA, and RNA quality was then checked on an Agilent 2100 Bioanalyzer. This entry is derived from a study of T cells in Graves' hyperthyroidism and ophthalmopathy (dated by TCRdb to the late 2010s). Regarding the research as a whole: Peripheral blood was collected at initial diagnosis, before any treatment. In addition, the study compared T-cell repertoires in thyroid tissue and in blood from five or six Graves' hyperthyroidism patients. After blood sampling, hyperthyroidism patients were treated with methimazole at a starting dose of 30 mg daily, and ophthalmopathy patients were treated with high-dose intravenous methylprednisolone. Prospective prediction of ophthalmopathy was tested in an independent validation cohort of about 19 hyperthyroidism patients and 17 patients who later progressed to ophthalmopathy. TCR Vbeta CDR3 sequencing of roughly 140 peripheral blood samples (over 40 ophthalmopathy, 75 to 85 hyperthyroidism and roughly 17 progressor patients) is reported in the paper. To identify distinguishing TCR V-J signatures, a discovery cohort of some 100 patients was used, comprising some 45 with Graves' ophthalmopathy and approximately 58 with stable Graves' hyperthyroidism. The 85 to 100 discovery patients were randomly split 7:3 into training and test sets.

CDR1 and CDR2 are drawn from the germline V gene: MGHRA, YSYEKL. Between the V and J ends, shortened by 4 bases and 6 bases respectively, the junction contains 12 bases. Reading from cysteine to phenylalanine, the CDR3 counts 13 amino acids. Only the CDR3 part of the read is kept: 39 bases, read in frame from the first base. General findings and caveats noted by the study authors: No statistical method was used to fix the sample size in advance, and group allocation was not hidden from the investigators. In validation, the model predicted progression to ophthalmopathy a median of 6.5 months before onset, with roughly 70% sensitivity and roughly 73% specificity. A model built on a 13 V-J signature distinguished ophthalmopathy from stable hyperthyroidism, reaching roughly 88% sensitivity and 81% to 83% specificity in cross-validation and 80%/75% in testing. Most expanded thyroid clonotypes (frequency above 0.001) were also found in blood, which suggests that blood repertoires may mirror thyroid immune responses.

TCR beta CDR3 regions were amplified from RNA transcripts. The first round of RT-PCR for the TCR CDR3 was performed with the HTBI primer set and the Qiagen OneStep RT-PCR kit. Libraries were constructed in a second round of multiplex PCR, after which size selection and purification were performed. Paired-end sequencing of the libraries was performed with 100 bp reads on an Illumina HiSeq2000. Per the authors' processing: SOAPnuke was used to process the raw data, removing reads that contained adapters or uncalled bases, had a mean Phred below 15, or lacked an exact match to the constant primer or identifier. High-quality paired reads were merged using COPE v1.2.5, and each unique nucleotide sequence was defined as a clonotype. MiTCR v1.1 was used to align clonotypes to the IMGT TRBV, TRBD and TRBJ reference segments. Analysis was restricted to V-J combinations with a frequency above 0.0001, which covered about 99% of repertoires. The TCS score was defined as the ratio of F50 (clonal expansion) to E x V (chaos), calculated using BLOSUM62-based TCRdist between CDR3 peptides within each V-J. Welch's t-statistics and random forest reduced roughly 530 V-J features to 13, which were used in a naive Bayes classifier (R e1071). TCRdb reran the public reads through fastp at Q25 and MiXCR, keeping productive beta chains. Each entry is one CDR3 protein sequence, shown with its most common DNA and genes. The V and J calls were not made by the authors but by TCRdb's processing. The sample table contains 460,000 or so distinct CDR3 sequences; only one count was recorded for roughly an eighth of them. The ten largest clones represent 17% of the sample.

The clonotype was recovered from a woman between 18 and 30 years old with Graves' hyperthyroidism. Rearrangement joined TRBV4-1 to TRBJ1-2; the D segment could be TRBD1, given 6 matching bases. The source material was blood. The base sequence is TGCGCCAGCAGCCCGGGGGCAGGGGATGGCTACACCTTC. The resulting protein is CASSPGAGDGYTF.